These T cell receptor beta chains were read from a single sample in a study of early T cells in non-severe SARS-CoV-2 infection. Each CDR3 protein is one row after TCRdb ran MiXCR on the 5' RACE reads. Of roughly 66,000 distinct CDR3 sequences listed, 8% to 9.5% are singletons. The sample taken for sequencing was whole blood. The receptors derive from an adult who was a healthcare worker with PCR-confirmed SARS-CoV-2 infection or an uninfected control (not recorded which). The CDR3 runs from the conserved cysteine through the conserved F or W. A D gene is named only where the DNA matches it firmly. Clone size is stated in some rows and not others, as once, few, many or a class when expanded.

TRBV21-1	.	few	13	TRBJ2-2	CASSKEGTGELFF	TGTGCCAGCAGCAAAGAGGGCACCGGGGAGCTGTTTTTT
TRBV10-1	.	once	18	TRBJ2-5	CASSDPVLGLTWEETQYF	TGCGCCAGCAGTGACCCCGTCCTGGGACTCACCTGGGAAGAGACCCAGTACTTC
TRBV6-6	.	many	11	TRBJ1-6	CASAGNSPLHF	TGTGCCAGCGCCGGTAATTCACCCCTCCACTTT
TRBV20-1	.	.	14	TRBJ2-3	CSATGLASGDTQYF	TGCAGTGCTACAGGCCTAGCGAGCGGAGATACGCAGTATTTT
TRBV18	.	.	13	TRBJ2-7	CASSDGRSYEQYF	TGTGCCAGCTCAGATGGAAGGTCCTACGAGCAGTACTTC
TRBV7-8	.	many	14	TRBJ2-1	CASSLEGPRGEQFF	TGTGCCAGCAGCTTAGAGGGGCCCCGCGGTGAGCAGTTCTTC
TRBV7-8	.	.	15	TRBJ1-4	CASSSRISTNEKLFF	TGTGCCAGCAGCTCCCGCATATCAACTAATGAAAAACTGTTTTTT
TRBV14	.	many	15	TRBJ1-2	CASSPTLAGIYGYTF	TGTGCCAGCAGCCCTACCCTTGCTGGGATCTATGGCTACACCTTC
TRBV12-3/TRBV12-4	.	few	13	TRBJ2-5	CASSQMGQETQYF	TGTGCCAGCAGTCAAATGGGACAAGAGACCCAGTACTTC
TRBV29-1	.	.	15	TRBJ2-6	CSAHTGSSGANVLTF	TGCAGCGCCCATACAGGGAGCTCTGGGGCCAACGTCCTGACTTTC
TRBV11-3	.	few	15	TRBJ2-5	CASSRSRGVEETQYF	TGTGCCAGCAGCCGCAGCAGGGGAGTCGAGGAGACCCAGTACTTC
TRBV7-9	.	few	12	TRBJ1-6	CASLLGDSPLHF	TGTGCCAGCCTTTTGGGGGATTCACCCCTCCACTTT
TRBV16	TRBD1	many	15	TRBJ2-2	CASSQRQGATGELFF	TGTGCCAGCAGCCAACGACAGGGGGCGACCGGGGAGCTGTTTTTT
TRBV20-1	.	many	15	TRBJ2-7	CSAPAQAGYSYEQYF	TGCAGTGCCCCTGCCCAGGCGGGATACTCCTACGAGCAGTACTTC
TRBV21-1	.	.	15	TRBJ2-7	CASSRRTGAYDGQYF	TGTGCCAGCAGCCGCAGGACCGGGGCCTACGATGGGCAGTACTTC
TRBV5-1	.	many	13	TRBJ2-5	CASSLEGEKTQYF	TGCGCCAGCAGCTTGGAGGGAGAGAAGACCCAGTACTTC
TRBV2	TRBD2	many	15	TRBJ2-7	CASSERQRENYEQYF	TGTGCCAGCAGTGAAAGGCAGCGGGAGAACTACGAGCAGTACTTC
TRBV6-4	.	many	14	TRBJ2-3	CASSESQGTDTQYF	TGTGCCAGCAGTGAGTCCCAGGGCACAGATACGCAGTATTTT
TRBV29-1	.	many	15	TRBJ2-7	CSVVPGADRLAEQYF	TGCAGCGTTGTTCCAGGGGCGGATCGGTTGGCCGAGCAGTACTTC
TRBV25-1	.	many	14	TRBJ1-2	CASCPALSAVGYTF	TGTGCCAGCTGCCCGGCCCTGTCGGCGGTTGGCTACACCTTC
TRBV28	.	.	11	TRBJ2-5	CASSSPRSQYF	TGTGCCAGCAGTTCCCCTCGGTCCCAGTACTTC
TRBV7-6	.	many	12	TRBJ2-2	CASSLVLGELFF	TGTGCCAGCAGCTTAGTTTTGGGGGAGCTGTTTTTT
TRBV5-1	.	many	15	TRBJ2-2	CASSLGGSNTGELFF	TGCGCCAGCAGCTTGGGGGGATCGAACACCGGGGAGCTGTTTTTT
TRBV15	TRBD2	.	17	TRBJ2-3	CATSRGGTSGSTDTQYF	TGTGCCACCAGCAGAGGCGGGACTAGCGGAAGCACAGATACGCAGTATTTT
TRBV29-1	.	many	13	TRBJ2-1	CSVDPESYNEQFF	TGCAGCGTTGACCCTGAATCCTACAATGAGCAGTTCTTC
TRBV7-2	TRBD2	few	17	TRBJ2-5	CASSTEGTSGRPETQYF	TGTGCCAGCAGCACAGAGGGGACTAGCGGGAGACCAGAGACCCAGTACTTC
TRBV7-9	.	few	16	TRBJ2-2	CASSLATGRGTGELFF	TGTGCCAGCAGCTTAGCAACGGGACGTGGCACCGGGGAGCTGTTTTTT
TRBV4-1	.	few	14	TRBJ1-4	CASSQGQINEKLFF	TGCGCCAGCAGCCAAGGGCAGATTAATGAAAAACTGTTTTTT
TRBV29-1	TRBD1	few	14	TRBJ2-7	CSVGEPGQRYEQYF	TGCAGCGTTGGCGAACCGGGACAGAGATACGAGCAGTACTTC
TRBV25-1	TRBD1	few	15	TRBJ1-4	CASSDPGQGIEKLFF	TGTGCCAGCAGTGATCCGGGACAGGGGATCGAAAAACTGTTTTTT
TRBV30	.	.	13	TRBJ1-4	CACREDSNEKLFF	TGTGCCTGCCGGGAGGATTCTAATGAAAAACTGTTTTTT
TRBV5-4	.	.	15	TRBJ2-5	CASSLDRGLQETQYF	TGTGCCAGCAGCTTGGACAGGGGACTACAAGAGACCCAGTACTTC
TRBV20-1	.	.	15	TRBJ2-1	CSASFAGRGYNEQFF	TGCAGTGCTAGTTTCGCGGGAAGGGGCTACAATGAGCAGTTCTTC
TRBV5-4	.	.	13	TRBJ2-7	CASSLEAGGGQYF	TGTGCCAGCAGCTTGGAGGCAGGTGGTGGGCAGTACTTC
TRBV6-2/TRBV6-3	.	.	16	TRBJ1-1	CASSYFAGAPNTEAFF	TGTGCCAGCAGTTATTTCGCAGGAGCCCCGAACACTGAAGCTTTCTTT
TRBV4-3	TRBD2	many	15	TRBJ2-1	CASSYGLAVYNEQFF	TGCGCCAGCAGCTATGGACTAGCGGTATACAATGAGCAGTTCTTC
TRBV20-1	TRBD2	few	14	TRBJ2-7	CSARMGRGTYEQYF	TGCAGTGCTAGAATGGGGCGGGGGACCTACGAGCAGTACTTC
TRBV7-2	.	many	12	TRBJ2-3	CASSWGSDTQYF	TGTGCCAGCAGCTGGGGGTCAGATACGCAGTATTTT
TRBV7-3	.	many	16	TRBJ2-1	CASSLTGTNSYNEQFF	TGTGCCAGCAGCTTAACGGGGACAAACTCCTACAATGAGCAGTTCTTC
TRBV20-1	TRBD1	many	14	TRBJ1-2	CSAGTENHLWGYTF	TGCAGTGCTGGGACAGAAAACCATTTATGGGGCTACACCTTC
TRBV29-1	.	.	12	TRBJ2-7	CSVVEPVYEQYF	TGCAGCGTTGTAGAGCCAGTCTACGAGCAGTACTTC
TRBV5-5	TRBD2	many	16	TRBJ2-1	CASSLAGTSPINEQFF	TGTGCCAGCAGCTTGGCCGGGACTAGCCCTATCAATGAGCAGTTCTTC
TRBV12-3/TRBV12-4	.	.	15	TRBJ2-7	CASSPDRSRTYEQYF	TGTGCCAGCAGTCCAGACAGGTCCAGAACCTACGAGCAGTACTTC
TRBV4-3	TRBD2	many	17	TRBJ2-6	CASSQGTSSSGANVLTF	TGCGCCAGCAGCCAAGGGACTAGCAGCTCTGGGGCCAACGTCCTGACTTTC
TRBV12-5	.	many	13	TRBJ1-1	CASGMDGYTEAFF	TGTGCTAGTGGTATGGACGGTTACACTGAAGCTTTCTTT